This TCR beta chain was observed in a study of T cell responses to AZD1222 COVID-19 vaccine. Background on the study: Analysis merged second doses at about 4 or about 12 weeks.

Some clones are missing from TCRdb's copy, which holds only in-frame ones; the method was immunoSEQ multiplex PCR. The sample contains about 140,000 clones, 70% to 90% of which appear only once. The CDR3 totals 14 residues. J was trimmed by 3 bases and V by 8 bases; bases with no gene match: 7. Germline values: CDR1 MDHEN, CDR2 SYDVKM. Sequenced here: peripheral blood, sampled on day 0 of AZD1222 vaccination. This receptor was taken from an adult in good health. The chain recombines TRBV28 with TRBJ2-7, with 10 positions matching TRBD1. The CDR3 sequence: CASASRTGGYEQYF. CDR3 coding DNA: TGTGCCAGCGCTTCCCGGACAGGGGGCTACGAGCAGTACTTC.